This TCR beta chain derives from a study of T cell responses to AZD1222 COVID-19 vaccine. Study results and limitations: Unmutated variant regions are reportedly the target of nearly half of TCRs that are spike-specific. Across spike, vaccine-associated CD4 TCRs were found, dominant at 160-218 and 743-854. Repertoires were collected only later (after the peak T cell response had occurred).

Regarding this clone: Its antigen is not known.

Deletions cut 0 bases from V and 5 bases from J, with 7 bases between. CDR1 and CDR2 from the germline V gene are LGHDT and YNNKEL (reference sequence). This CDR3 has 13 amino acids. Sequencing was performed with immunoSEQ multiplex PCR; in TCRdb, only in-frame clones are kept and a portion is missing. The table shows some 140,000 clones, with approximately 93% occurring only once. This receptor was identified in an adult in good health. Sample: peripheral blood, taken on day 0 of AZD1222 vaccination. The J gene is TRBJ1-2, the V gene TRBV3-1 (or the pseudogene TRBV3-2); D not resolved. CDR3 bases: TGTGCCAGCAGCCAAGAATACGATTATGGCTACACCTTC. Translation: CASSQEYDYGYTF.